This paragraph reports one T cell receptor beta chain. The trim removed 4 bases at V and 0 bases at J, leaving 6 bases unmatched. The CDR3 runs 15 residues. CDR1 is SGHKS and CDR2 is YYEKEE in the germline V gene (reference sequence). Treatment defined: approximately 18 received Ad26.COV2.S at low or high dose, single or two shots; about 5 received placebo; per-sample allocation not given. Day 63 following the first vaccine or placebo injection was when the samples were taken. The sample comes from a study of Ad26.COV2.S vaccination and SARS-CoV-2 variants. The data were produced by immunoSEQ multiplex PCR, yet TCRdb's version contains in-frame clones alone and is incomplete. This table has 300,000 to 400,000 clones, approximately 84% appearing once.

The receptor was derived from a person between 18 and 65 years old who received the Ad26.COV2.S COVID-19 vaccine or a placebo. V gene TRBV5-5 combines with J gene TRBJ2-7; 8 bases agree with TRBD2. The sample consisted of peripheral blood, taken in a trial of Ad26.COV2.S vaccine versus placebo. CDR3 protein: CASSTLAGSSYEQYF. The CDR3, as DNA: TGTGCCAGCAGCACTCTAGCGGGTAGCTCCTACGAGCAGTACTTC.